A selection of T cell receptor beta chains follows, all from one sample in a study of cytomegalovirus exposure and HLA in healthy donors. Clones were read by immunoSEQ multiplex PCR, and TCRdb kept only the in-frame ones, dropping some. The sample yields approximately 200,000 clones, of which the top ten take up roughly 0.74%. Material for sequencing was PBMCs. These receptors all come from a boy aged 10-17 years in good health and CMV-seronegative. Both conserved end residues are part of each CDR3.

TRBV5-1	TRBJ2-2	15	CASRGVQVPTGELFF
TRBV2	TRBJ2-7	14	CASVPGQGNYEQYF
TRBV4-1	TRBJ1-5	15	CASSQESGGSQPQHF
TRBV29-1	TRBJ1-2	12	CSVEWGGGGYTF
TRBV5-1	TRBJ2-5	14	CASSLERGTETQYF
TRBV6-6	TRBJ2-7	12	CASRGGPYEQYF
TRBV19	TRBJ1-2	17	CASSIVAPSGGAVGYTF
TRBV19	TRBJ1-5	14	CASSAGYRYQPQHF
TRBV7-9	TRBJ1-1	16	CASSPPQGIMSTEAFF
TRBV7-6	TRBJ2-2	17	CASSLPRGTGGSGELFF
TRBV19	TRBJ1-5	16	CASSRPQGASNQPQHF
TRBV15	TRBJ2-7	13	CATSRQTGVEQYF
TRBV27	TRBJ1-1	13	CASSGGRVTEAFF
TRBV14	TRBJ2-3	17	CASSQENQAGITDTQYF
TRBV5-1	TRBJ1-2	14	CASSTQEVNYGYTF
TRBV19	TRBJ1-1	13	CASSVTVNTEAFF
TRBV27	TRBJ1-4	15	CASSSLTALNEKLFF
TRBV6-1	TRBJ2-5	16	CASSESGALRQETQYF
TRBV30	TRBJ1-3	15	CARGDWGISGNTIYF
TRBV10-1	TRBJ2-5	15	CASSEGTSAWETQYF
TRBV6-1	TRBJ1-1	14	CASSRVPPNTEAFF
TRBV4-1	TRBJ2-1	16	CASSQERESSYNEQFF